This T cell receptor (beta chain) was identified in a study of cytomegalovirus exposure and HLA in healthy donors. A note on this clone: The antigen remains unidentified.

Researchers ran the PCR with 60 Vbeta and 13 Jbeta primers. Clones were read by immunoSEQ multiplex PCR, and TCRdb kept only the in-frame ones, dropping some. The profile shows about 140,000 clones, 75% to 90% of them singletons. The study, taken as a whole, reports: Among TCR beta chains, those listed as cytomegalovirus-associated numbered over 150. Rarity marked most TCR sequences, yet some public TCRs occurred in many donors. Using a false discovery rate of 0.05, a later analysis showed that approximately 17,000 TCR beta sequences were associated with HLA alleles. Sequencing had likely introduced a cluster of highly shared sequence variants as an artifact.

V was clipped by 3 bases and J by 2 bases; unmatched bases: 3. This CDR3 comprises 14 residues. Germline V gene lookup returns CDR1 SGHRS and CDR2 YFSETQ. Sequencing was carried out using PBMCs. The chain combines TRBV5-1 with TRBJ2-7; 9 bases match TRBD1. The sequence derives from a woman aged 25 to 39 in good health and CMV-seronegative. Written as DNA, the CDR3 is TGCGCCAGCAGCTCAGGGACAGGGCCCTACGAGCAGTACTTC. It codes for CASSSGTGPYEQYF. The variable domain in full, completed from reference TRBV5-1 and TRBJ2-7, reads KAGVTQTPRYLIKTRGQQVTLSCSPISGHRSVSWYQQTPGQGLQFLFEYFSETQRNKGNFPGRFSGRQFSNSRSEMNVSTLELGDSALYLCASSSGTGPYEQYFGPGTRLTVT.